In its sample, the clone carrying this TCR beta chain was seen a few times. Its antigen is still unknown. These data come from a study of vaccination and CD4 T cells after COVID-19. The V and J ends lost 0 bases and 3 bases respectively, with 6 bases between them. Germline V CDR1 and CDR2: SGHNT, YYREEE (reference sequence). This CDR3 contains 13 residues. Broader study findings: The authors identified 304 of 307 vaccine-specific clones in convalescent patients as spike mono-reactive.

Documented treatment: approximately 11-day PBMC culture with coronavirus spike peptide pools or control peptides (ViraFEST assay). CD4+ T-cell collection from the unexposed donor predated the COVID-19 pandemic (2011-2018). Four cold-coronavirus spikes and SARS-CoV-2 S/N served to probe CD4+ T cells taken from unexposed donors, cells permitting. Cultured CD4+ T-cell DNA underwent Oncomine TCR Beta short-read sequencing. MiXCR, applied by TCRdb to the PCR reads, yields one record per CDR3 protein. Of roughly 8,400 distinct CDR3 sequences in the sample, 45% were seen once. The sequenced sample consisted of CD4+ T cells from blood, cultured in vitro. V usage is TRBV5-4 and J usage is TRBJ1-2; maybe TRBD1 (5 bases). The sequence came from a human donor in good health. As DNA, the CDR3 is TGTGCCAGCAGCTTGGTAGGGGACTATGGCTACACCTTC. It codes for CASSLVGDYGYTF.